The 29 T cell receptor beta chains in this list originate from one sample, sequenced in a study of T cell responses to AZD1222 COVID-19 vaccine. The assay was immunoSEQ multiplex PCR, and TCRdb's table has in-frame clones only and misses some. The sample has 200,000 or so clones; over 85% are singletons. This material consisted of peripheral blood, taken 28 days after the second AZD1222 dose. These receptors originate from an adult who received the AZD1222 COVID-19 vaccine.

V usage is TRBV6-2 or TRBV6-3 and J usage is TRBJ1-2, with no clear D. Trimming stripped 2 bases from V and 8 bases from J, with 15 bases between. The CDR3 has 14 amino acids. Germline V gene sequence: CDR1 MNHEY, CDR2 SVGEGT. The CDR3 coding sequence is TGTGCCAGCAGTTACCTCCCTCGACAAGGGGGCTACACCTTC. Amino acid sequence: CASSYLPRQGGYTF.

The V and J genes are TRBV3-1 (or the pseudogene TRBV3-2) and TRBJ1-2, with unresolved D. The CDR3 contains 13 residues. V was shortened by 0 bases and J by 5 bases, with 7 bases between the two germline ends. Germline V gene lookup returns CDR1 LGHDT and CDR2 YNNKEL (reference sequence). CDR3 sequence: CASSQDRAYGYTF. The DNA of the CDR3 is TGTGCCAGCAGCCAAGATCGAGCTTATGGCTACACCTTC.

This chain links TRBV6-1 with TRBJ1-2; D gene uncertain. CDR3 length: 13 amino acids. The ends were cut back, 1 base at V and 7 bases at J, with 10 bases in the middle. From germline, CDR1 is MNHNS and CDR2 SASEGT. The CDR3 bases are TGTGCCAGCAGTGAAGTAGGGCCCATTGGCTACACCTTC. This codes for CASSEVGPIGYTF.

The chain is built from TRBV6-5 and TRBJ1-2; the match to TRBD1 covers 7 bases. The V gene end was trimmed by 7 bases and the J gene end by 3 bases; junction bases not matched to a gene: 2. Germline CDR1 is MNHEY and CDR2 is SVGAGI. This CDR3 is 12 amino acids long. The CDR3 region is CASKGQYYGYTF. The CDR3 coding sequence is TGTGCCAGCAAGGGACAGTACTATGGCTACACCTTC.

This clone was seen once. The chain uses TRBV12-3 or TRBV12-4 and TRBJ1-2, with D hard to call. The CDR3 is 11 amino acids. V was shortened by 7 bases and J by 8 bases, with 11 bases between the two germline ends. The CDR3 nucleotides read TGTGCCAGCACAGACCTTGTGGGCTACACCTTC. This sequence encodes CASTDLVGYTF.

The V and J genes are TRBV7-2 and TRBJ1-5; a possible D gene is TRBD1 (6 bases). The CDR3 length is 14 residues. V lost 3 bases and J 6 bases, leaving 12 bases between the germline ends. Germline values: CDR1 SGHTA, CDR2 FQGNSA. The CDR3: CASSLGGAGQPQHF. The CDR3 DNA follows: TGTGCCAGCAGCTTGGGGGGGGCAGGTCAGCCCCAGCATTTT. The full variable domain, rest sourced from reference TRBV7-2 and TRBJ1-5, is GAGVSQSPSNKVTEKGKDVELRCDPISGHTALYWYRQSLGQGLEFLIYFQGNSAPDKSGLPSDRFSAERTGGSVSTLTIQRTQQEDSAVYLCASSLGGAGQPQHFGDGTRLSIL.

The V call is TRBV6-5, the J call TRBJ1-5, with 8 bases matching TRBD1. CDR3 length equals 14 residues. CDR1 and CDR2 (germline): MNHEY, SVGAGI. Trimming removed 6 bases from V and 4 bases from J; junction bases left unmatched: 5. CDR3 region: CASRNTGGNQPQHF. CDR3 in DNA: TGTGCCAGCAGAAATACAGGGGGGAATCAGCCCCAGCATTTT.

The V call is TRBV30, the J call TRBJ1-5; D not resolved. The CDR3 contains 13 residues. Germline values: CDR1 GTSNPN, CDR2 SVGIG (reference sequence). The germline V and J ends were trimmed by 2 bases and 1 base, with 6 bases remaining between them. CDR3 sequence (DNA): TGTGCCTGGAGTACGGGGAGCAATCAGCCCCAGCATTTT. Translation gives CAWSTGSNQPQHF.

This clone was seen once. This chain uses TRBV19 with TRBJ1-5, with 9 bases lining up with TRBD1. The ends lost 5 bases at V and 4 bases at J; junction bases unmatched: 9. Germline V gene data show CDR1 as LNHDA and CDR2 as SQIVND (reference sequence). The CDR3 loop spans 16 amino acids. CDR3 sequence: CASSGPGQGINQPQHF. As DNA, the CDR3 is TGTGCCAGTAGTGGGCCGGGACAGGGCATAAATCAGCCCCAGCATTTT.

V gene TRBV28 combines with J gene TRBJ1-2, with a possible D match to TRBD1 (5 bases). CDR3 length equals 15 residues. Per germline, CDR1 MDHEN and CDR2 SYDVKM. Trimming removed 3 bases at V and 8 bases at J, with 19 bases between. DNA for the CDR3: TGTGCCAGCAGTTTCTTCCGGGGCGCCGAGGGGGGCTACACCTTC. This encodes CASSFFRGAEGGYTF.

The CDR3 region is CASSLQGTRPQHF. The CDR3 coding sequence is TGTGCCAGCAGTTTACAGGGGACGAGGCCCCAGCATTTT. The chain links TRBV28 to TRBJ1-5, with a weak D call TRBD1 (6 bases). V was pared by 2 bases and J by 9 bases, with 11 bases between. CDR1 is MDHEN, CDR2 SYDVKM, per germline. The CDR3 runs to 13 residues.

The chain couples TRBV29-1 to TRBJ1-1; tentative D call: TRBD1 (6 bases). The CDR3 is made up of 14 amino acids. Trimming cost V 4 bases and J 1 base, with 13 bases left between them. Germline V gene lookup returns CDR1 SQVTM and CDR2 ANQGSEA. Here the CDR3 reads CSVVGTTGNTEAFF. CDR3 in DNA: TGCAGCGTTGTTGGGACAACCGGGAACACTGAAGCTTTCTTT. The full variable domain, with the rest looked up from reference TRBV29-1 and TRBJ1-1, is SAVISQKPSRDICQRGTSLTIQCQVDSQVTMMFWYRQQPGQSLTLIATANQGSEATYESGFVIDKFPISRPNLTFSTLTVSNMSPEDSSIYLCSVVGTTGNTEAFFGQGTRLTVV.

The table lists this clone with a count of one. The chain has TRBV14 and TRBJ2-1; 9 nucleotides match TRBD2. The CDR3 sequence is 17 residues long. CDR1 and CDR2 from the germline V gene are SGHDN and FVKESK. V dropped 1 base and J dropped 5; count of bases not matched to a gene: 9. The CDR3 DNA reads TGTGCCAGCAGCCAAGTCCCATGGCGGGGGGGTGACAATGAGCAGTTCTTC. It is translated as CASSQVPWRGGDNEQFF. Drawing the rest from reference TRBV14 and TRBJ2-1, the complete variable domain is EAGVTQFPSHSVIEKGQTVTLRCDPISGHDNLYWYRRVMGKEIKFLLHFVKESKQDESGMPNNRFLAERTGGTYSTLKVQPAELEDSGVYFCASSQVPWRGGDNEQFFGPGTRLTVL.

The chain combines TRBV3-1 (or the pseudogene TRBV3-2) with TRBJ1-2; D gene uncertain. CDR1 is LGHDT, CDR2 YNNKEL, per germline (reference sequence). The length of the CDR3 is 14 residues. V lost 3 bases, J lost 1 base, and 9 bases lay in between. The chain's CDR3 is CASSQAGINYGYTF. CDR3 DNA sequence: TGTGCCAGCAGCCAGGCTGGGATTAACTATGGCTACACCTTC.

Only one count was recorded for this clone. The chain links TRBV28 to TRBJ2-7, with TRBD2 identical over 9 bases. V trimming: 8 bases; J trimming: 0 bases; junction bases outside the gene matches: 5. CDR1 and CDR2 (germline): MDHEN, SYDVKM. The CDR3 totals 14 residues. DNA of the CDR3: TGTGCCAGCCCAGGGCGGGGGGGCTCCTACGAGCAGTACTTC. Encoded protein: CASPGRGGSYEQYF.

This clone was detected only a few times. This chain connects TRBV11-2 to TRBJ2-7, with a tentative D call TRBD2 (6 bases). The V and J ends lost 1 base and 3 bases respectively, with 7 bases between them. CDR3 length: 13 residues. The germline V gene has CDR1 SGHAT and CDR2 FQNNGV. CDR3 nucleotide sequence: TGTGCCAGCAGCTTAGGACTAGTCTACGAGCAGTACTTC. Translated, it gives CASSLGLVYEQYF.

This chain connects TRBV19 to TRBJ1-1; tentative D call: TRBD1 (5 bases). The CDR3 is 13 residues long. V lost 1 base and J 6 bases, leaving 9 bases between the germline ends. Germline CDR1 LNHDA, CDR2 SQIVND (reference sequence). The CDR3 sequence: CASSIVQEAEAFF. CDR3 sequence (DNA): TGTGCCAGTAGTATAGTACAGGAGGCTGAAGCTTTCTTT.

V is TRBV6-5 and J is TRBJ1-3; 8 positions agree with TRBD1. There are 15 residues in the CDR3. V dropped 5 bases and J dropped 3; count of bases not matched to a gene: 6. In germline, CDR1 is MNHEY, CDR2 SVGAGI. CDR3 sequence reads: CASSTVTGVGNTIYF. Written as DNA, the CDR3 is TGTGCCAGCAGTACCGTGACAGGGGTTGGAAACACCATATATTTT.

V and J are TRBV10-3 and TRBJ1-2; no firm D call. This CDR3 spans 11 amino acids. V lost 2 bases, J lost 8 bases, and 6 bases lay in between. Germline values: CDR1 ENHRY, CDR2 SYGVKD. CDR3 sequence: CAISEDIGYTF. As DNA, the CDR3 is TGTGCCATCAGTGAGGATATAGGCTACACCTTC.

The rearrangement links TRBV7-8 to TRBJ1-3; possibly TRBD1 for D (6 bases). Germline loops: CDR1 SGHVS, CDR2 FQNEAQ. V was pared by 4 bases and J by 0 bases, with 19 bases between. This CDR3 is 18 amino acids long. CDR3 coding DNA: TGTGCCAGCAGCTGGGTGGCCCAGGGGACTTTCTCTGGAAACACCATATATTTT. Amino acids: CASSWVAQGTFSGNTIYF. Complete variable domain (other parts from reference TRBV7-8 and TRBJ1-3): GAGVSQSPRYKVAKRGQDVALRCDPISGHVSLFWYQQALGQGPEFLTYFQNEAQLDKSGLPSDRFFAERPEGSVSTLKIQRTQQEDSAVYLCASSWVAQGTFSGNTIYFGEGSWLTVV.

The rearrangement links TRBV9 to TRBJ2-1; no definite D call. Germline CDR1 SGDLS, CDR2 YYNGEE. This CDR3 has 12 residues. With 4 bases removed from V and 7 bases from J, the gap between germline ends came to 9 bases. Here the CDR3 DNA reads TGTGCCAGCAGCCCAGTAGTAAATGAGCAGTTCTTC. Protein product: CASSPVVNEQFF.

The V call is TRBV2, the J call TRBJ2-3; TRBD1 might be the D (6 bases). The CDR3 loop spans 14 amino acids. Looked up from germline, CDR1 is SNHLY and CDR2 is FYNNEI. Trimming pared 6 bases from V and 2 bases from J, leaving 12 bases between. CDR3 nucleotides: TGTGCCAGCAGACAGGGAGAACCCACAGATACGCAGTATTTT. As protein: CASRQGEPTDTQYF. Full variable domain (missing parts from reference TRBV2 and TRBJ2-3): EPEVTQTPSHQVTQMGQEVILRCVPISNHLYFYWYRQILGQKVEFLVSFYNNEISEKSEIFDDQFSVERPDGSNFTLKIRSTKLEDSAMYFCASRQGEPTDTQYFGPGTRLTVL.

A single count supports this clone. The V gene is TRBV9, the J gene TRBJ1-2, with D unresolved. Germline CDR1 is SGDLS and CDR2 is YYNGEE. V gave up 2 bases and J gave up 7 bases, with 12 bases separating them. CDR3 length equals 13 residues. Here the CDR3 reads CASSVTAVSGYTF. The DNA of the CDR3 is TGTGCCAGCAGCGTTACGGCTGTCTCTGGCTACACCTTC.

This chain connects TRBV7-2 to TRBJ1-2; the match to TRBD1 covers 8 bases. The CDR3 sequence is 16 residues long. J gave up 4 bases and V 6 bases, and 13 bases lay outside the gene matches. CDR1 is SGHTA and CDR2 is FQGNSA in the germline V gene. CDR3 DNA sequence: TGTGCCAGCAGACTCTATTCAGGGGGCGGGGGCTATGGCTACACCTTC. Encoded protein: CASRLYSGGGGYGYTF.

V is TRBV27 and J is TRBJ2-1; 7 nucleotides match TRBD2. J gave up 2 bases and V 7 bases, and 5 bases lay outside the gene matches. The CDR3 runs to 14 residues. Germline V lookup: CDR1 MNHEY, CDR2 SMNVEV (reference sequence). CDR3 residues: CASMGGKAYNEQFF. CDR3 DNA sequence: TGTGCCAGCATGGGGGGGAAAGCCTACAATGAGCAGTTCTTC.

The chain is built from TRBV29-1 and TRBJ2-7, with a possible D match to TRBD2 (5 bases). The CDR3 runs 11 residues. Germline CDR1 is SQVTM and CDR2 is ANQGSEA. Between the trimmed V and J ends, which lost 4 bases and 4 bases, there was a span of 8 bases. The CDR3 region has the DNA TGCAGCGTTGTAAGGGAGTACGAGCAGTACTTC. This gives the protein CSVVREYEQYF.

The rearrangement links TRBV6-5 to TRBJ1-6; no reliable D call. Trimming cost V 2 bases and J 10 bases, with 15 bases left between them. Germline values: CDR1 MNHEY, CDR2 SVGAGI. There are 15 residues in the CDR3. CDR3 sequence: CASSYREGNVSPLHF. For the CDR3, the DNA is TGTGCCAGCAGTTACAGGGAGGGAAATGTCTCACCCCTCCACTTT.

The chain combines TRBV18 with TRBJ1-6, with TRBD1 matching over 7 bases. The CDR3 consists of 15 residues. V dropped 3 bases and J dropped 9; count of bases not matched to a gene: 8. Looked up from germline, CDR1 is KGHSH and CDR2 is LQKENI. This chain's CDR3 is CASSPTGPLLSPLHF. The CDR3, as DNA: TGTGCCAGCTCACCGACAGGGCCTCTTCTTTCACCCCTCCACTTT.

The chain employs TRBV6-2 or TRBV6-3 and TRBJ1-1, with no clear D. This CDR3 comprises 16 residues. Germline V gene data show CDR1 as MNHEY and CDR2 as SVGEGT. V was clipped by 0 bases and J by 2 bases, with 13 bases between them. The CDR3 region is CASSYSRYGFNTEAFF. The CDR3 coding sequence is TGTGCCAGCAGTTACTCGAGATACGGATTCAACACTGAAGCTTTCTTT.